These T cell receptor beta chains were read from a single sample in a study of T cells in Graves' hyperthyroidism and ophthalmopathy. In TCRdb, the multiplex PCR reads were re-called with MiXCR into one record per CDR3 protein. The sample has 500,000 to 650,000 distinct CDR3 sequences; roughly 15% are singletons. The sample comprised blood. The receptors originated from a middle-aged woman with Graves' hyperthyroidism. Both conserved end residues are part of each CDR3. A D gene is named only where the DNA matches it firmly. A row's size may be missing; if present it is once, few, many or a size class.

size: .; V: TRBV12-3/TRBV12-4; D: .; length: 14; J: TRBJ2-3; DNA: TGTGCCAGCAGTGACCCAGACAGGACAGATACGCTATATTTT; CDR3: CASSDPDRTDTLYF
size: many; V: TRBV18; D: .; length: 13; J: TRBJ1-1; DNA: TGTGCCAGCTCATTAACTTCGGGGATAGAAGCTTTCTTT; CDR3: CASSLTSGIEAFF
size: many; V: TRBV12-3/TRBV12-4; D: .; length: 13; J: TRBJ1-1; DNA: TGTGCCAGCACTCTGCGGAGGAACACTGAAGCTTTCTTT; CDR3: CASTLRRNTEAFF
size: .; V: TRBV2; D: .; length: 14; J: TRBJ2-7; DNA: TGTGCCAGCAGTGAACCGGGCAGGGTGGGCGTGCAGTACTTC; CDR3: CASSEPGRVGVQYF
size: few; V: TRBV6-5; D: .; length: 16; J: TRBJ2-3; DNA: TGTGCCAGCAGTTACTCGGCTTCAGTACGTACAGATACGCAGTATTTT; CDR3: CASSYSASVRTDTQYF
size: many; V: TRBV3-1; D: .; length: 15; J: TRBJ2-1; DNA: TGTGCCAGCAGCCAAGCCGATGAAGGGGCACCTGAGCAGTTCTTC; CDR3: CASSQADEGAPEQFF
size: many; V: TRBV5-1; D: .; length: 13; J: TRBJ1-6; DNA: TGCGCCAGCAGCTTGGAAAGGGGTTCACCCCTCCACTTT; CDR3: CASSLERGSPLHF
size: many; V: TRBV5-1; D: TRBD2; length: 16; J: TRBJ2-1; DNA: TGCGCCAGCAGCTTTGGGGGAGGGAGTCCCTACAATGAGCAGTTCTTC; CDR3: CASSFGGGSPYNEQFF
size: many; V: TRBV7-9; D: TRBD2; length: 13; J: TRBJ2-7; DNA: TGTGCCAGCAGTAGCGGGAGTCCCGACGAGCAGTACTTC; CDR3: CASSSGSPDEQYF
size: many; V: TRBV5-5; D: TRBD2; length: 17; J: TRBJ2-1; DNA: TGTGCCAGCAGCTTAGTCGATCCTCGCGGGGGGGCTTCGGAGCAGTTCTTC; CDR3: CASSLVDPRGGASEQFF
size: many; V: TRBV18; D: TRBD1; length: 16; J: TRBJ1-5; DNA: TGTGCCAGCTCACCACCCGCTGGACAGGGTGGTCAGCCCCAGCATTTT; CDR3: CASSPPAGQGGQPQHF
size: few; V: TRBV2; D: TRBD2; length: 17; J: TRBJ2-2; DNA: TGTGCCAGCAGTGAATCGCGAAGCGGGAGGAGTGCCGGGGAGCTGTTTTTT; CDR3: CASSESRSGRSAGELFF
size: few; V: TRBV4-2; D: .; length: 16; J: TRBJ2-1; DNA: TGTGCCAGCAGCCAAGGGGCCGGACAGATTTACAATGAGCAGTTCTTC; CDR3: CASSQGAGQIYNEQFF
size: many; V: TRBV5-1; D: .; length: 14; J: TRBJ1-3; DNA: TGCGCCAGCAGCGGGCCAGGAGCCGGAAACACCATATATTTT; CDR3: CASSGPGAGNTIYF
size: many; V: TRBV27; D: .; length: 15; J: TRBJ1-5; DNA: TGTGCCAGCAGTTTCCGGGAATATAGCAATCAGCCCCAGCATTTT; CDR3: CASSFREYSNQPQHF
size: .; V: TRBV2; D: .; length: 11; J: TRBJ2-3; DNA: TGTGCCGGCAGAAACACAGATACGCAGTATTTT; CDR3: CAGRNTDTQYF
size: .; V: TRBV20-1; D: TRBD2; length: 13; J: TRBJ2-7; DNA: TGCAGTGCTAGAGCTAGCGGGAGCGGGGTGCAGTACTTC; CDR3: CSARASGSGVQYF
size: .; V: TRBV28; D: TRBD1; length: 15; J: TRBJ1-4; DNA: TGTGCCAGCAAGTCAGGGGGGAAGACTAATGAAAAACTGTTTTTT; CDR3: CASKSGGKTNEKLFF
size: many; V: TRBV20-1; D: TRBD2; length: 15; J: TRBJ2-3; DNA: TGCAGTGCCGTACTAGCGGGAGTGGGTACAGATACGCAGTATTTT; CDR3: CSAVLAGVGTDTQYF
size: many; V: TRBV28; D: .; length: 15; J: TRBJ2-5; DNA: TGTGCCAGCAGTTTACCCCTGGCAGGGGAAGAGACCCAGTACTTC; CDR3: CASSLPLAGEETQYF
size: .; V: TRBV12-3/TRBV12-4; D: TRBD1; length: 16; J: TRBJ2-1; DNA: TGTGCCAGCAGCCCTTGGACAGGGCCGCAGTACAATGAGCAGTTCTTC; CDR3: CASSPWTGPQYNEQFF
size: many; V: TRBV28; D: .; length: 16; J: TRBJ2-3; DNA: TGTGCCAGCTACCCATTTAGCGGAGGGGGGGCAGATACGCAGTATTTT; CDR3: CASYPFSGGGADTQYF
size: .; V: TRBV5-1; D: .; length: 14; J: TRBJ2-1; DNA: TGTGCCAGCAGCGTAGACAGCTCCTACAATGAGCAGTTCTTC; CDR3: CASSVDSSYNEQFF
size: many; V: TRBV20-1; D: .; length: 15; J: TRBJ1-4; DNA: TGCAGTGCGGCCCACCGGGGTTCAACTAATGAAAAACTGTTTTTT; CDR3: CSAAHRGSTNEKLFF
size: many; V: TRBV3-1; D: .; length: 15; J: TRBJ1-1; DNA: TGTGCCAGCAGCCAAGGAGGGGTCCCGAACACTGAAGCTTTCTTT; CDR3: CASSQGGVPNTEAFF
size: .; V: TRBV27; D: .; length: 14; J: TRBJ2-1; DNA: TGTGCCAGCAGAGACCACCGCAGGGTGCATGAGCAGTTCTTC; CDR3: CASRDHRRVHEQFF
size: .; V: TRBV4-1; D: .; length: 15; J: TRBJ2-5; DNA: TGCGCCAGCAGCCAAGCCCAGGGTTTAGGAGAGACCCAGTACTTC; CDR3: CASSQAQGLGETQYF
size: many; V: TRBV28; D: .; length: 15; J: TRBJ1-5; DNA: TGTGCCAGCAGTTTATCAGGAGGTAGCAATCAGCCCCAGCATTTT; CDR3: CASSLSGGSNQPQHF
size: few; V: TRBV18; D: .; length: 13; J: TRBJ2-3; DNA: TGTGCCAGCTCACTCGACCATTCAGATACGCAGTATTTT; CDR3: CASSLDHSDTQYF
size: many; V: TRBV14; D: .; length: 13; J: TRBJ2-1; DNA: TGTGCCAGCAGCCGGGTTCATGGGCATGAGCAGTTCTTC; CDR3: CASSRVHGHEQFF
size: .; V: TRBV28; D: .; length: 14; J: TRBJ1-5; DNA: TGTGCCAGCAGTTTATCATCCAGCAATCAGCCCCAGCATTTT; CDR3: CASSLSSSNQPQHF
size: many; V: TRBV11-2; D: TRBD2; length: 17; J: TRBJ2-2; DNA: TGTGCCAGCAGCCCCGGACTAGCGGGAGTTCGCTCCGGGGAGCTGTTTTTT; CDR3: CASSPGLAGVRSGELFF
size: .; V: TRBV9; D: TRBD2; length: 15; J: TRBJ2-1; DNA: TGTGCCAGCAGCGTATACGGGAGGAAAAGTAATGAGCAGTTCTTC; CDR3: CASSVYGRKSNEQFF
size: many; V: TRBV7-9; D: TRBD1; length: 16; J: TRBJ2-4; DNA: TGTGCCAGCAGCTTAGAGGGACAGCTAGCCAAAAACATTCAGTACTTC; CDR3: CASSLEGQLAKNIQYF
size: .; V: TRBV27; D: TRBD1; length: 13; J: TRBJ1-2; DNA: TGTGCCAGCAGTAGGGACAGGGACTATGGCTACACCTTC; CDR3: CASSRDRDYGYTF
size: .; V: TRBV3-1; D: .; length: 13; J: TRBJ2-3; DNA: TGTGCCAGCAGCCTCTTTGACACAGATACGCAGTATTTT; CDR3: CASSLFDTDTQYF
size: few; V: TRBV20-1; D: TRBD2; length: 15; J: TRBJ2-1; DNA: TGCAGTGCTAGGGGGGGACTAGCCTCCTACAATGAGCAGTTCTTC; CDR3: CSARGGLASYNEQFF
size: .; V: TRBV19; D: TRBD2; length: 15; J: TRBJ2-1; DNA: TGTGCCAGTAGGGGGACTAGCGGGCCCCACAATGAGCAGTTCTTC; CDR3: CASRGTSGPHNEQFF
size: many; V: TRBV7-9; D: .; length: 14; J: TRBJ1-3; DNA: TGTGCCAGCAGCCCACGGTTCTCTGGAAACACCATATATTTT; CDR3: CASSPRFSGNTIYF
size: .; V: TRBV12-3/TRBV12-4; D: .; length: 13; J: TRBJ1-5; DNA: TGTGCCAGCAGTTTTTCGGGGGTTCAGCCCCAGCATTTT; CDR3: CASSFSGVQPQHF
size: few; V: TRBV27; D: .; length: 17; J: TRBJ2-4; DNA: TGTGCCAGCAGTCCCCGGGGGGCGGCCTTAGCCAAAAACATTCAGTACTTC; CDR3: CASSPRGAALAKNIQYF
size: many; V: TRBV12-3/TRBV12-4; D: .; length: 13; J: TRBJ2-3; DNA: TGTGCCAGTTCACCCCTTAGGGCAGATACGCAGTATTTT; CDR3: CASSPLRADTQYF
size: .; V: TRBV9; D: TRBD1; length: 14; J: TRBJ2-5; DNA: TGTGCCAGCAGCGTAAGGACAGGGAATGAGACCCAGTACTTC; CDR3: CASSVRTGNETQYF
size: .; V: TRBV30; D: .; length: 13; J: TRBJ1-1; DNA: TGTGCCTGGAGAATACAGTGGAACACTGAAGCTTTCTTT; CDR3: CAWRIQWNTEAFF
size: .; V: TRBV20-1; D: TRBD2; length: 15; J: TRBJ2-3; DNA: TGCAGTGCGGACACCGGGACTACCTTGACAGATACGCAGTATTTT; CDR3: CSADTGTTLTDTQYF
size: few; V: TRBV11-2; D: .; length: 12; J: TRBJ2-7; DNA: TGTGCCAGCAGCCTGAATCTAGATGAGCAGTACTTC; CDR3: CASSLNLDEQYF
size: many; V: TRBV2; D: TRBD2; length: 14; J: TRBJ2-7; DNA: TGTGCCAGCTCTACCGGGACTAGCAGGAGCGAGCAGTACTTC; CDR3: CASSTGTSRSEQYF
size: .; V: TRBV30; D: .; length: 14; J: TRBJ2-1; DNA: TGTGCCTGGAGGAGGCAGGGAGGGGGAAATGAGCAGTTCTTC; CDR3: CAWRRQGGGNEQFF
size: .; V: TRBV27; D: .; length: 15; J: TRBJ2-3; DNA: TGTGCCAGCAGTACAATTAGTACCGGCACAGATACGCAGTATTTT; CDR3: CASSTISTGTDTQYF
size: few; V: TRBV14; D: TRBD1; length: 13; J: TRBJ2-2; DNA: TGTGCCAGCAACGACAGGGACGCCGGGGAGCTGTTTTTT; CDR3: CASNDRDAGELFF
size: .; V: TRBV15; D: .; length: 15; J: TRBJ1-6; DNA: TGTGCCACCAGCAGAGTGGCAGGTCATAATTCACCCCTCCACTTT; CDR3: CATSRVAGHNSPLHF
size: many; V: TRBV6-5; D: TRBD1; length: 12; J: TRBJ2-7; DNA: TGTGCCAGCGGACAGGGCACCTACGAGCAGTACTTC; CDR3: CASGQGTYEQYF
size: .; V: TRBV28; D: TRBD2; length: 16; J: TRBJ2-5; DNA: TGTGCCAGCAGTGATCCTAGGGCGGGAGGGCTGGAGACCCAGTACTTC; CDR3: CASSDPRAGGLETQYF
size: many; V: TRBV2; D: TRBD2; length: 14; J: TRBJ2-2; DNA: TGTGCCAGCATGTGGCTAGCGGGTACCGGGGAGCTGTTTTTT; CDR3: CASMWLAGTGELFF